This T cell receptor (beta chain) was sequenced during a study of blood T cell repertoires in COVID-19. As for the study in general: Whether acute or convalescent, the COVID-19 samples came from the United States, Italy and Spain.

This CDR3 comprises 17 residues. The germline CDR1 and CDR2 sequences are SGHDT and YYEEEE. V was clipped by 4 bases and J by 0 bases, with 14 bases between them. Data came from immunoSEQ multiplex PCR; TCRdb stores just in-frame clones and leaves some out. The data show 210,000 or so clones, with under 90% seen just once and 6.7% held by the top ten. Source material: peripheral blood. The receptor was derived from a man in his forties with acute or convalescent COVID-19. The gene calls are TRBV5-6 and TRBJ2-6; D may be TRBD2 (7 bases). The CDR3 sequence: CASSNLGGASGANVLTF. For the CDR3, the DNA is TGTGCCAGCAGCAACCTGGGGGGGGCCTCTGGGGCCAACGTCCTGACTTTC.